Each of the 17 T cell receptor beta chains below was sequenced from the same sample in a study of response to subunit inactivated influenza vaccine. MiXCR was run by TCRdb on the RT-PCR reads, yielding one entry per CDR3 protein. Here the sample spans around 850,000 distinct CDR3 sequences, around 18% being singletons. The input for sequencing was PBMCs from blood, taken roughly 5 days after vaccination. These receptors came from a man in his forties or fifties who received an inactivated influenza vaccine.

The V gene is TRBV12-3 or TRBV12-4, the J gene TRBJ2-3, with TRBD2 matching 10 bases. The CDR3 consists of 15 residues. Trimming cost V 5 bases and J 2 bases; bases outside gene matches: 4. This CDR3 is CASSLSGGLTDTQYF. Written as DNA, the CDR3 is TGTGCCAGCAGTCTTAGCGGGGGGCTCACAGATACGCAGTATTTT.

The table lists this clonotype with a few counts. The chain is built from TRBV20-1 and TRBJ2-3; 10 nucleotides match TRBD1. This CDR3 comprises 16 residues. V dropped 0 bases and J dropped 6; count of bases not matched to a gene: 9. CDR1 and CDR2 from the germline V gene are DFQATT and SNEGSKA (reference sequence). CDR3 loop: CSARDWETGGWDTQYF. CDR3 nucleotides: TGCAGTGCTAGAGATTGGGAGACAGGGGGCTGGGATACGCAGTATTTT.

The V and J genes are TRBV14 and TRBJ2-5; D is undetermined. The CDR3 is 13 residues long. Trimming took off 2 bases at V and 2 bases at J, with 6 bases between the two ends. Per the germline V gene, CDR1 is SGHDN and CDR2 is FVKESK. CDR3 sequence reads: CASSQNRQETQYF. DNA of the CDR3: TGTGCCAGCAGCCAAAACAGACAAGAGACCCAGTACTTC.

This clonotype was counted ten times or more. The chain recombines TRBV28 with TRBJ2-7; TRBD1 might be the D (5 bases). Germline V gene lookup returns CDR1 MDHEN and CDR2 SYDVKM. Trimming shortened V by 5 bases and J by 3 bases, and 17 bases separated the two germline ends. CDR3 length: 15 residues. The DNA of the CDR3 is TGTGCCAGCAGTCCTCCCCTGGCAGGGCTCTACGAGCAGTACTTC. It yields the protein CASSPPLAGLYEQYF.

The chain has TRBV29-1 and TRBJ1-1, with TRBD1 identical over 9 bases. There are 12 residues in the CDR3. Germline values: CDR1 SQVTM, CDR2 ANQGSEA. J gave up 6 bases and V 7 bases, and 6 bases lay outside the gene matches. The CDR3 here is CSAIQGASEAFF. Written as DNA, the CDR3 is TGCAGCGCTATACAGGGGGCGTCTGAAGCTTTCTTT.

Of note for this clonotype: Compared with germline, one end of the junction differs, possibly owing to a read error. This rearrangement joins TRBV4-2 to TRBJ1-4; TRBD1 aligns across 8 bases. This CDR3 has 19 residues. Germline V lookup: CDR1 LGHNA, CDR2 YNFKEQ. Here the CDR3 DNA reads TGTGCCAGCAGCCAAGACTCTTTGCCGGGGACAGGCCTAAATGTAAAACTGTTTTTT. It codes for CASSQDSLPGTGLNVKLFF.

This clonotype appeared a few times. The V and J genes are TRBV27 and TRBJ2-1; possibly TRBD2 for D (5 bases). CDR3 length: 15 amino acids. Germline V lookup: CDR1 MNHEY, CDR2 SMNVEV (reference sequence). V was clipped by 6 bases and J by 4 bases, with 16 bases between them. CDR3 nucleotide sequence: TGTGCCAGCAGAAGGAAATCCGGGATTTACAATGAGCAGTTCTTC. Encoded protein: CASRRKSGIYNEQFF.

A few counts support this clonotype. The chain has TRBV12-3 or TRBV12-4 and TRBJ1-1; D call uncertain. There are 13 residues in the CDR3. Deletions cut 8 bases from V and 5 bases from J, with 15 bases between. CDR3 in DNA: TGTGCCAGCCAAAAGGGAGGTAAGACTGAAGCTTTCTTT. As protein: CASQKGGKTEAFF.

This clonotype has at least ten counts. The chain links TRBV24-1 to TRBJ2-1; 11 positions agree with TRBD1. Germline CDR1 KGHDR, CDR2 SFDVKD. CDR3 length: 16 amino acids. V shed 5 bases and J 6 bases; nucleotides not matched to a gene: 8. CDR3 amino acids: CATSGLRDRGSNEQFF. The CDR3 DNA reads as TGTGCCACCAGTGGACTACGGGACAGGGGGAGCAATGAGCAGTTCTTC.

The rearrangement links TRBV29-1 to TRBJ2-1; no firm D call. With 5 bases removed from V and 8 bases from J, the gap between germline ends came to 10 bases. CDR3 length: 11 residues. Germline V lookup: CDR1 SQVTM, CDR2 ANQGSEA. The CDR3 loop reads CSVLTVDEQFF. DNA of the CDR3: TGCAGCGTTTTGACGGTGGATGAGCAGTTCTTC.

In its sample, this clonotype was seen a few times. CDR3 bases: TGTGCCAGCAGCCAAACAGGCTACTTCTACGAGCAGTACTTC. It encodes CASSQTGYFYEQYF. The rearrangement joins TRBV14 to TRBJ2-7; TRBD1 might be the D (5 bases). The germline gives CDR1 SGHDN, CDR2 FVKESK. V gave up 2 bases and J gave up 3 bases, with 11 bases separating them. This CDR3 has 14 amino acids.

V gene TRBV20-1 combines with J gene TRBJ2-3, with D perhaps TRBD2 (6 bases). The CDR3 is 16 amino acids. Germline CDR1 reads DFQATT; CDR2 reads SNEGSKA (reference sequence). Deletions cut 1 base from V and 2 bases from J, with 16 bases between. The CDR3 region has the DNA TGCAGTGCTAGAGGGGAGCTAGCGCATCTCACAGATACGCAGTATTTT. This translates into CSARGELAHLTDTQYF.

Comments on this clonotype: Germline is not matched at one junction end, which may reflect a read error. Here the CDR3 DNA reads TGTGCCAGCGGCTCAGGGCCCGGGGAGCTGTTTTTT. Protein: CASGSGPGELFF. V and J are TRBV7-1 and TRBJ2-2; tentatively, D is TRBD1 (5 bases). TRBV7-1 is classed as an ORF, of uncertain function. The CDR3 covers 12 residues.

The chain employs TRBV7-9 and TRBJ2-1, with a tentative D call TRBD1 (6 bases). The CDR3 runs 14 residues. Germline assignment: CDR1 SEHNR and CDR2 FQNEAQ (reference sequence). V was trimmed by 5 bases and J by 3 bases, leaving 11 bases between them. The CDR3 coding sequence is TGTGCCAGCAGCGCCAGGGGCTTCTACAATGAGCAGTTCTTC. Amino acid sequence: CASSARGFYNEQFF. The full variable domain, completed using reference TRBV7-9 and TRBJ2-1, is DTGVSQNPRHKITKRGQNVTFRCDPISEHNRLYWYRQTLGQGPEFLTYFQNEAQLEKSRLLSDRFSAERPKGSFSTLEIQRTEQGDSAMYLCASSARGFYNEQFFGPGTRLTVL.

The CDR3 sequence is CSARDLMGQGAGQPQHF. CDR3 sequence (DNA): TGCAGTGCTAGAGATCTAATGGGGCAGGGGGCTGGCCAGCCCCAGCATTTT. The V gene is TRBV20-1, the J gene TRBJ1-5, with 8 bases matching TRBD1. CDR1 and CDR2 from the germline V gene are DFQATT and SNEGSKA (reference sequence). CDR3 length equals 17 residues. V lost 0 bases to trimming and J lost 7 bases; unmatched junction nucleotides: 14.

The chain employs TRBV28 and TRBJ1-5, with 7 nucleotides matching TRBD1. The V gene end was trimmed by 6 bases and the J gene end by 3 bases; junction bases not matched to a gene: 11. CDR1 is MDHEN and CDR2 is SYDVKM in the germline V gene. CDR3 length: 16 amino acids. The chain's CDR3 is CASSPRQGTNNQPQHF. CDR3 sequence (DNA): TGTGCCAGCAGCCCAAGACAGGGAACGAACAATCAGCCCCAGCATTTT.

This clonotype has a handful of counts. This chain links TRBV6-1 with TRBJ2-1; tentative D call: TRBD2 (6 bases). CDR1 and CDR2 (germline): MNHNS, SASEGT. V lost 5 bases to trimming and J lost 2 bases, with 13 bases between them. The length of the CDR3 is 15 residues. Here the CDR3 DNA reads TGTGCCAGCAGTACGGGGACTCCCACCTACAATGAGCAGTTCTTC. It is translated as CASSTGTPTYNEQFF.